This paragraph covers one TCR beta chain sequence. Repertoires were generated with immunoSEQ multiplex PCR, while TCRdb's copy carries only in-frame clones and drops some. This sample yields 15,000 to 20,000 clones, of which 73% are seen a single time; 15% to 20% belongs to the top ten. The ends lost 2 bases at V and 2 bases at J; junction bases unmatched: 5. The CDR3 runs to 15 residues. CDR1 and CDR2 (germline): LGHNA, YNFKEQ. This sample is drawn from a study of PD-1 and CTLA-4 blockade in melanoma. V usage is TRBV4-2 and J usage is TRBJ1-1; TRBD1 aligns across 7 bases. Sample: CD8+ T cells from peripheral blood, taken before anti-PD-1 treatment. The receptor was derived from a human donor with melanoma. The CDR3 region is CASSQRTGLNTEAFF. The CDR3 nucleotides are TGTGCCAGCAGCCAAAGGACAGGCTTAAACACTGAAGCTTTCTTT.